This T cell receptor (beta chain) stems from a study of blood T cell repertoires in COVID-19. In the source study's methods: Estimates of nucleated cell counts were drawn from the amplification of reference gene primers. The method was immunoSEQ multiplex PCR; TCRdb's version includes in-frame clones alone and lacks a portion of them. The V and J calls and the clone size are those of that table, but D and trimming were determined from the DNA. In the table there are about 250,000 clones, around nine tenths of which are singletons. The germline CDR1 and CDR2 sequences are SGHRS and YFSETQ. V lost 0 bases to trimming and J lost 1 base; unmatched junction nucleotides: 6. This CDR3 is 17 amino acids long.

The chain has TRBV5-1 and TRBJ2-3, with 9 positions matching TRBD2. This TCR came from a woman in her sixties or seventies who had recovered from COVID-19. Sequenced sample: peripheral blood. The CDR3 loop reads CASSLDPVAGGTDTQYF. In nucleotides, the CDR3 is TGCGCCAGCAGCTTGGATCCCGTAGCGGGGGGCACAGATACGCAGTATTTT.